This TCR beta chain is drawn from a study of blood T cell repertoires in COVID-19. Enrollment of patients from Seattle took place during active infection, with longitudinal follow-up. This clone has a single count. CDR1 is MNHNY, CDR2 SVGAGI, per germline (reference sequence). The V and J ends lost 2 bases and 5 bases respectively, with 10 bases between them. The CDR3 totals 14 residues. The data were produced by immunoSEQ multiplex PCR, yet TCRdb's version contains in-frame clones alone and is incomplete. The sample carries approximately 170,000 clones, roughly 86% recorded once. This chain uses TRBV6-6 with TRBJ1-5; tentative D call: TRBD1 (6 bases). Input material: peripheral blood. The source is a woman aged 80 or older with COVID-19, enrolled during active disease. The CDR3 region is CASSYTGPHQPQHF. As DNA, the CDR3 is TGTGCCAGCAGTTACACAGGGCCCCATCAGCCCCAGCATTTT.